The 14 T cell receptor beta chains below were found in one sample sequenced in a study of OX40 agonist ivuxolimab in advanced cancers. Assay used: immunoSEQ multiplex PCR; TCRdb lists only in-frame clones, some missing. The profile shows approximately 50,000 clones, 65% to 85% of them singletons. Sequenced material: CD4+ or CD8+ T cells sorted from blood, taken in a trial of the OX40 agonist ivuxolimab. The receptor set was obtained from an adult with an advanced solid tumor such as melanoma, head and neck, liver or kidney cancer.

The chain has TRBV21-1 and TRBJ2-7; TRBD1, as called in the table, went unchecked against the DNA. TRBV21-1 is tagged as a pseudogene. The CDR3 consists of 14 residues. CDR3 residues: CASSNRDIEYEQYF. The CDR3 bases are TGTGCCAGCAGCAACCGGGACATAGAATACGAGCAGTACTTC.

This clone appeared a few times. The chain carries TRBV4-1 and TRBJ1-5; 7 positions agree with TRBD1. The V segment lost 1 base and the J segment 4 bases; nucleotides outside the gene matches: 10. CDR1 MGHRA and CDR2 YSYEKL come from the germline V gene. The length of the CDR3 is 17 residues. CDR3 DNA sequence: TGCGCCAGCAGCCAAGTCCCGGGACAGCGTTTTAATCAGCCCCAGCATTTT. Translating it yields CASSQVPGQRFNQPQHF.

The CDR3 sequence is CASTTGNQETQYF. The CDR3 DNA is TGTGCCAGCACCACAGGGAACCAAGAGACCCAGTACTTC. The chain carries TRBV6-1 and TRBJ2-5, with D possibly being TRBD1 (6 bases). V was cut by 7 bases and J by 0 bases, with 9 bases left in between. Germline CDR1 MNHNS, CDR2 SASEGT. This CDR3 is built from 13 residues.

The chain combines TRBV6-4 with TRBJ2-3; weak D call: TRBD2 (5 bases). V dropped 4 bases and J dropped 4 bases, with 12 bases sitting between them. The CDR3 is made up of 14 amino acids. The germline V gene encodes CDR1 MRHNA and CDR2 SNTAGT. The CDR3 spells CASSAEETSDTQYF. CDR3 DNA: TGTGCCAGCAGTGCGGAGGAGACCTCAGATACGCAGTATTTT.

This chain links TRBV5-1 with TRBJ1-1, with D hard to call. CDR3 length: 16 amino acids. The V end was cut by 1 base, the J end by 1 base, with 14 bases between. The germline V gene has CDR1 SGHRS and CDR2 YFSETQ. DNA of the CDR3: TGCGCCAGCAGCTTGAGCGTGAGTATAGAGAACACTGAAGCTTTCTTT. Its protein is CASSLSVSIENTEAFF. Based on the CDR3 plus reference TRBV5-1 and TRBJ1-1, the full variable domain is KAGVTQTPRYLIKTRGQQVTLSCSPISGHRSVSWYQQTPGQGLQFLFEYFSETQRNKGNFPGRFSGRQFSNSRSEMNVSTLELGDSALYLCASSLSVSIENTEAFFGQGTRLTVV.

The genes are TRBV30 and TRBJ1-5, with D perhaps TRBD1 (6 bases). Trimming left V 8 bases short and J 6 bases short, with 17 bases between. The CDR3 sequence is 13 residues long. Per germline, CDR1 GTSNPN and CDR2 SVGIG (reference sequence). CDR3 residues: CAASGGRSQPQHF. As DNA, the CDR3 is TGTGCCGCGAGTGGGGGCCGTAGTCAGCCCCAGCATTTT.

The rearrangement joins TRBV18 to TRBJ1-1, with 8 bases matching TRBD1. The CDR3 consists of 15 residues. Germline lookup yields CDR1 KGHSH and CDR2 LQKENI. With 2 bases clipped from V and 4 bases from J, the junction kept 6 bases outside the gene matches. CDR3 in DNA: TGTGCCAGCTCACCAAATGGACAGGGCTCCACTGAAGCTTTCTTT. Amino acid sequence: CASSPNGQGSTEAFF.

This CDR3 reads CASTILRLDEQFF. As DNA, the CDR3 is TGTGCCAGCACCATACTCCGGTTGGATGAGCAGTTCTTC. V gene TRBV5-6 combines with J gene TRBJ2-1; D is undetermined. Germline V gene sequence: CDR1 SGHDT, CDR2 YYEEEE. The CDR3 is 13 residues long. Trimming stripped 6 bases from V and 8 bases from J, with 15 bases between.

DNA for the CDR3: TGTGCCAGTAGCAACCTCCAGGGTGTCAATGAAAAACTGTTTTTT. Translated, it gives CASSNLQGVNEKLFF. The chain couples TRBV19 to TRBJ1-4; D may be TRBD1 (5 bases). The germline CDR1 and CDR2 sequences are LNHDA and SQIVND (reference sequence). The CDR3 contains 15 residues. Trimming took 6 bases from V and 5 from J, leaving 16 bases between them.

The CDR3 DNA is TGTGCCAGTAGTAGGAGGGGGGGCGCGAGTCAGCCCCAGCATTTT. Translation: CASSRRGGASQPQHF. The chain joins TRBV19 to TRBJ1-5; D perhaps matches TRBD1 (6 bases). There are 15 residues in the CDR3. Germline assignment: CDR1 LNHDA and CDR2 SQIVND (reference sequence). Between the trimmed V and J ends, which lost 4 bases and 6 bases, there was a span of 16 bases.

The chain has TRBV4-1 and TRBJ2-6; D is possibly TRBD1 (6 bases). The germline V and J ends were trimmed by 0 bases and 2 bases, with 8 bases remaining between them. Germline V gene data show CDR1 as MGHRA and CDR2 as YSYEKL. This CDR3 contains 16 residues. In nucleotides, the CDR3 is TGCGCCAGCAGCCAAGAACCAGGGGCTGGGGCCAACGTCCTGACTTTC. Residues: CASSQEPGAGANVLTF.

Only one count was recorded for this clone. J is TRBJ1-4 and V is TRBV19; D is unclear. There are 12 residues in the CDR3. The germline CDR1 and CDR2 sequences are LNHDA and SQIVND (reference sequence). Trimming removed 2 bases at V and 8 bases at J, with 6 bases between. The CDR3 here is CASSISGEKLFF. The CDR3 DNA sequence: TGTGCCAGTAGTATAAGTGGGGAAAAACTGTTTTTT. Drawing the rest from reference TRBV19 and TRBJ1-4, the complete variable domain is DGGITQSPKYLFRKEGQNVTLSCEQNLNHDAMYWYRQDPGQGLRLIYYSQIVNDFQKGDIAEGYSVSREKKESFPLTVTSAQKNPTAFYLCASSISGEKLFFGSGTQLSVL.

Remarks on this clone: The junction differs from germline at one of its ends, possibly a read error. The gene calls are TRBV7-2 and TRBJ2-5; D call uncertain. The CDR3 covers 11 residues. CDR1 and CDR2 (germline): SGHTA, FQGNSA. The CDR3 DNA sequence: TGTGCCAGCACCTTAAGGGAGACCCAGTACTTC. It encodes CASTLRETQYF.

This clone came up once. The gene calls are TRBV7-6 and TRBJ2-5, with TRBD2 as a possible D gene (6 bases). Trimming left V 0 bases short and J 7 bases short, with 12 bases between. The CDR3 contains 14 residues. Germline V CDR1 and CDR2: SGHVS, FNYEAQ. The CDR3 protein is CASSLALVGGTQYF. CDR3 nucleotide sequence: TGTGCCAGCAGCTTAGCCCTAGTGGGGGGGACCCAGTACTTC.